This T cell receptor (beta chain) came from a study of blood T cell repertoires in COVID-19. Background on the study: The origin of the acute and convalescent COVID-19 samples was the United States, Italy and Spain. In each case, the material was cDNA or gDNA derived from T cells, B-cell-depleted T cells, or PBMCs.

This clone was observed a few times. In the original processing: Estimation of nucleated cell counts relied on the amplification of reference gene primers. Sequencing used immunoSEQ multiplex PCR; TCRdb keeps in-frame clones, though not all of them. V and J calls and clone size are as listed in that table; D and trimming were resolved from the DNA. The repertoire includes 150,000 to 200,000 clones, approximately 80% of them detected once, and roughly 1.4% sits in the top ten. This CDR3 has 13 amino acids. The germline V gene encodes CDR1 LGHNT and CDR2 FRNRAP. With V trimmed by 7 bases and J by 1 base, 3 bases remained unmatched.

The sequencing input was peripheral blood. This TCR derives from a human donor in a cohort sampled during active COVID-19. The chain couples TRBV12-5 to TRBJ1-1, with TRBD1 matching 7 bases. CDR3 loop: CASAGDRNTEAFF. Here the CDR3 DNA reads TGTGCTAGTGCCGGGGACAGGAACACTGAAGCTTTCTTT.